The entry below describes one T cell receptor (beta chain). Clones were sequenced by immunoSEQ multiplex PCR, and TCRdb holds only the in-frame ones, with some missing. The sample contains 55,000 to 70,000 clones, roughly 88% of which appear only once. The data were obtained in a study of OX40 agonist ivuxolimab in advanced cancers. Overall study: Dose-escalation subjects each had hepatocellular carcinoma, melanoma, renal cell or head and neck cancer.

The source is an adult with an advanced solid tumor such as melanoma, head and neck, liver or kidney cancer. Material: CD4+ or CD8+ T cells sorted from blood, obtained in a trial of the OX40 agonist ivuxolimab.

CDR3 coding DNA: TGTGCCACCAGCAGAGATGGTGGGGGGAGCGGGGAGCTGTTTTTT. Residues: CATSRDGGGSGELFF. The chain is built from TRBV15 and TRBJ2-2; D may be TRBD2 (6 bases). This CDR3 spans 15 amino acids. V lost 0 bases and J 7 bases, leaving 12 bases between the germline ends. Per germline, CDR1 LNHNV and CDR2 YYDKDF (reference sequence).